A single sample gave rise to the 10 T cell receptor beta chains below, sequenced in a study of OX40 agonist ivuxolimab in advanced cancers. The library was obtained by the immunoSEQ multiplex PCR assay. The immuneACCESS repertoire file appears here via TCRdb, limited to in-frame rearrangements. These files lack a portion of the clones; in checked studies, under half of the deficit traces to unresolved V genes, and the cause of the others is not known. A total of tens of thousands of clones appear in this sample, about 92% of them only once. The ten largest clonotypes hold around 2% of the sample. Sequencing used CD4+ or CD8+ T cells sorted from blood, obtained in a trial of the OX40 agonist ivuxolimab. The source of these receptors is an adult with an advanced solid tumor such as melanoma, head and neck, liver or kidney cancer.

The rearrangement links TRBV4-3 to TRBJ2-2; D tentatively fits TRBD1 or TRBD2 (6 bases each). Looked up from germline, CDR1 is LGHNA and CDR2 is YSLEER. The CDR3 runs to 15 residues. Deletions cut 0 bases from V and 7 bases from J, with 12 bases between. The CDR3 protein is CASSQDWGADGELFF. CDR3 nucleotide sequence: TGCGCCAGCAGCCAAGATTGGGGGGCGGACGGGGAGCTGTTTTTT.

CDR3 in amino acids: CASSLWGEMNTEAFF. CDR3 sequence (DNA): TGTGCCAGCAGTTTATGGGGGGAAATGAACACTGAAGCTTTCTTT. V is TRBV28 and J is TRBJ1-1; TRBD1 is a possible D gene (5 bases). Germline CDR1 MDHEN, CDR2 SYDVKM. With 0 bases removed from V and 0 bases from J, the gap between germline ends came to 8 bases. CDR3 length: 15 residues.

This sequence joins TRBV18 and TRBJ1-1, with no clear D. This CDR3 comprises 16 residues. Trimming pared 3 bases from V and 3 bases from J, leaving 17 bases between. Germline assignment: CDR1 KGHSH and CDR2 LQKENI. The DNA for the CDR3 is TGTGCCAGCTCACCTAACGAGATACAGAGGGACACTGAAGCTTTCTTT. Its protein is CASSPNEIQRDTEAFF.

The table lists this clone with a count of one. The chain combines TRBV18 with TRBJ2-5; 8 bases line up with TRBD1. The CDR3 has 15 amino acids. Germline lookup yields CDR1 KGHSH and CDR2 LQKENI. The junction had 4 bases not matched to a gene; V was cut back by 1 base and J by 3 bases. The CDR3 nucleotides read TGTGCCAGCTCACCACGGACAGGGAGAGAAGAGACCCAGTACTTC. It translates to CASSPRTGREETQYF. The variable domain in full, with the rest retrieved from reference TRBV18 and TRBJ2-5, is NAGVMQNPRHLVRRRGQEARLRCSPMKGHSHVYWYRQLPEEGLKFMVYLQKENIIDESGMPKERFSAEFPKEGPSILRIQQVVRGDSAAYFCASSPRTGREETQYFGPGTRLLVL.

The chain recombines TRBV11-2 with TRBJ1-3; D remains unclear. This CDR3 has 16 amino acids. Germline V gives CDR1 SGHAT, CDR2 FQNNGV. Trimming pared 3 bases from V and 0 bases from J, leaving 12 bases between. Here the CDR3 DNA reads TGTGCCAGCAGCTTTGGACCGTCGAACTCTGGAAACACCATATATTTT. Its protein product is CASSFGPSNSGNTIYF.

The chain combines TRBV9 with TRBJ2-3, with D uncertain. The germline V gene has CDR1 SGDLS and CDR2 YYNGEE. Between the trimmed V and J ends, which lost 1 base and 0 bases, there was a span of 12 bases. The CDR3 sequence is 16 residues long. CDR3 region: CASSVSSRASTDTQYF. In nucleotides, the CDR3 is TGTGCCAGCAGCGTATCCAGCAGAGCTAGCACAGATACGCAGTATTTT.

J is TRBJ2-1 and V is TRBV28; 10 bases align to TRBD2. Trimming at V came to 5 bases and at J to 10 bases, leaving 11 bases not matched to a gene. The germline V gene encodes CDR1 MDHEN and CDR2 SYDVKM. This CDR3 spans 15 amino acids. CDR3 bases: TGTGCCAGCAGTAGCCCGGCTAGCGGGAGTGAAGAGCAGTTCTTC. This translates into CASSSPASGSEEQFF.

Written as DNA, the CDR3 is TGTGCCAGCAGCCCCGTAGGGGAGGGAGAGACCCAGTACTTC. Translating it yields CASSPVGEGETQYF. The chain employs TRBV28 and TRBJ2-5; 7 bases match TRBD2. CDR3 size: 14 residues. CDR1 MDHEN and CDR2 SYDVKM come from the germline V gene. The trim removed 6 bases at V and 4 bases at J, leaving 8 bases unmatched. Full variable domain (missing parts from reference TRBV28 and TRBJ2-5): DVKVTQSSRYLVKRTGEKVFLECVQDMDHENMFWYRQDPGLGLRLIYFSYDVKMKEKGDIPEGYSVSREKKERFSLILESASTNQTSMYLCASSPVGEGETQYFGPGTRLLVL.

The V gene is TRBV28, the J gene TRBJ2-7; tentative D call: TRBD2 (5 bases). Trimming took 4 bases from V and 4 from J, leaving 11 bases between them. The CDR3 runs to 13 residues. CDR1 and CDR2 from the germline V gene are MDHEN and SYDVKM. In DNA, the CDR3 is TGTGCCAGCAGTTCATCCACGGGATACGAGCAGTACTTC. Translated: CASSSSTGYEQYF.

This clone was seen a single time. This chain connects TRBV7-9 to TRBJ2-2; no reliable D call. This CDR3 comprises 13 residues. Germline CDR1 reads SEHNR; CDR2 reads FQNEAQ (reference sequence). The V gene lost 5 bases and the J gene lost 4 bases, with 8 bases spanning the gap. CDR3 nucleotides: TGTGCCAGCAGCCTTATCAGCACCGGGGAGCTGTTTTTT. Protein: CASSLISTGELFF.